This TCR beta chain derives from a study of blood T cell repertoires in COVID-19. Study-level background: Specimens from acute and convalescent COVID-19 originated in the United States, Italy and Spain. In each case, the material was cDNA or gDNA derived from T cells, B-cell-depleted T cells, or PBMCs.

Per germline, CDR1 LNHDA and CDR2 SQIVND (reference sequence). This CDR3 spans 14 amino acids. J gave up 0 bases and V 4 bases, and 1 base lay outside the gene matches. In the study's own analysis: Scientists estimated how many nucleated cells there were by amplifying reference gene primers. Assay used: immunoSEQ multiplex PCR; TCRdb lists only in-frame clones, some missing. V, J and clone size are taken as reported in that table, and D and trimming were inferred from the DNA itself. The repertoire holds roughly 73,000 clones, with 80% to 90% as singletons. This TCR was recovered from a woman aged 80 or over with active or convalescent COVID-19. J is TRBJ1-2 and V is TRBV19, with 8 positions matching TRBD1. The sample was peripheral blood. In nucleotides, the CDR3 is TGTGCCAGTAGTAAGACAGGGGCTAACTATGGCTACACCTTC. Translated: CASSKTGANYGYTF. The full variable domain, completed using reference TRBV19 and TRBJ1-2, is DGGITQSPKYLFRKEGQNVTLSCEQNLNHDAMYWYRQDPGQGLRLIYYSQIVNDFQKGDIAEGYSVSREKKESFPLTVTSAQKNPTAFYLCASSKTGANYGYTFGSGTRLTVV.